The 3 T cell receptor beta chains below all came from one sample that was sequenced in a study of blood T cell repertoires in COVID-19. The table came from immunoSEQ multiplex PCR; TCRdb's copy has only in-frame clones and leaves some out. This sample has around 300,000 clones, with over 75% found just once. The sequenced sample was peripheral blood. These receptors were taken from a woman in her thirties with COVID-19, enrolled during active disease.

The V and J genes are TRBV30 and TRBJ1-5; D is uncertain. This CDR3 is built from 13 residues. The V and J ends lost 0 bases and 5 bases respectively, with 8 bases between them. Germline V gene lookup returns CDR1 GTSNPN and CDR2 SVGIG (reference sequence). CDR3 DNA sequence: TGTGCCTGGAGTGTATCCGGAGATCAGCCCCAGCATTTT. Amino acids: CAWSVSGDQPQHF. Full variable domain (rest looked up from reference TRBV30 and TRBJ1-5): SQTIHQWPATLVQPVGSPLSLECTVEGTSNPNLYWYRQAAGRGLQLLFYSVGIGQISSEVPQNLSASRPQDRQFILSSKKLLLSDSGFYLCAWSVSGDQPQHFGDGTRLSIL.

J is TRBJ1-5 and V is TRBV5-6; no firm D call. V shed 0 bases and J shed 7 bases, with 5 bases lying between them. This CDR3 comprises 12 residues. Germline V gene lookup returns CDR1 SGHDT and CDR2 YYEEEE. CDR3 sequence reads: CASSLGRQPQHF. CDR3 DNA: TGTGCCAGCAGCTTGGGGAGGCAGCCCCAGCATTTT.

This sequence joins TRBV28 and TRBJ2-7, with 7 bases lining up with TRBD2. This CDR3 spans 13 amino acids. Germline-derived CDR1 and CDR2 are MDHEN and SYDVKM. Trimming removed 5 bases from V and 6 bases from J; junction bases left unmatched: 7. CDR3 loop: CASSDGLVGEQYF. In DNA, the CDR3 is TGTGCCAGCAGTGACGGACTAGTTGGCGAGCAGTACTTC. The full variable domain, its missing parts supplied by reference TRBV28 and TRBJ2-7, is DVKVTQSSRYLVKRTGEKVFLECVQDMDHENMFWYRQDPGLGLRLIYFSYDVKMKEKGDIPEGYSVSREKKERFSLILESASTNQTSMYLCASSDGLVGEQYFGPGTRLTVT.